What follows are 29 T cell receptor beta chains derived from one specimen sequenced in a study of human T cells and chemical hapten exposure. Time point defined: patch test 1, 2 weeks after DPC sensitization. Stated treatment: therapeutic diphenylcyclopropenone sensitization with weekly scalp DPC. One entry per CDR3 protein, called by TCRdb with MiXCR from the RACE reads. The sample holds 150,000 or so distinct CDR3 sequences, about 15% seen once. The sample was whole blood, taken in connection with sensitization to the hapten diphenylcyclopropenone (DPC). The receptors derive from a woman under 40 with alopecia areata. Some clones in this sample may be carry-over from other donors' samples.

This clonotype was recorded at least ten times. The chain employs TRBV5-1 and TRBJ2-3; the D is unclear. Germline V lookup: CDR1 SGHRS, CDR2 YFSETQ. The V and J ends lost 5 bases and 0 bases respectively, with 13 bases between them. There are 15 residues in the CDR3. CDR3 sequence reads: CASRDQRKSTDTQYF. In DNA form, the CDR3 reads TGCGCCAGCAGAGACCAACGAAAGAGCACAGATACGCAGTATTTT.

This clonotype has only a few counts. The J gene is TRBJ1-2, the V gene TRBV20-1; D remains unclear. V lost 4 bases to trimming and J lost 2 bases, with 8 bases between them. Germline V lookup: CDR1 DFQATT, CDR2 SNEGSKA (reference sequence). This CDR3 spans 12 amino acids. CDR3 residues: CSATGENYGYTF. CDR3 in DNA: TGCAGTGCTACGGGAGAGAACTATGGCTACACCTTC.

This clonotype was observed a handful of times. The chain is built from TRBV15 and TRBJ2-7; tentatively, D is TRBD1 or TRBD2 (5 bases each). Germline V gene lookup returns CDR1 LNHNV and CDR2 YYDKDF (reference sequence). Trimming cost V 2 bases and J 7 bases, with 24 bases left between them. The CDR3 sequence is 17 residues long. The CDR3 nucleotides read TGTGCCACCAGCAGAACTCCGGGACGCCTAGGGATTGAGGAGCAGTACTTC. This translates into CATSRTPGRLGIEEQYF.

The chain is built from TRBV18 and TRBJ2-2; unclear D gene. Trimming cost V 3 bases and J 1 base, with 15 bases left between them. Germline V CDR1 and CDR2: KGHSH, LQKENI. The CDR3 is made up of 17 amino acids. CDR3 sequence (DNA): TGTGCCAGCTCACCCCTACCTATGACCGGGAACACCGGGGAGCTGTTTTTT. As protein: CASSPLPMTGNTGELFF.

Concerning this clonotype: One end of the junction does not line up with germline, which may come from a read error. This chain uses TRBV12-3 or TRBV12-4 with TRBJ1-3; D might be TRBD1 (6 bases). This CDR3 comprises 14 residues. As DNA, the CDR3 is TGTGCCAGCAGAACAGGGATTACTGGAAACTCCATATATTTT. It translates to CASRTGITGNSIYF.

This clonotype was picked up many times. The chain recombines TRBV20-1 with TRBJ2-1; the D is unclear. The CDR3 sequence is 12 residues long. V was shortened by 1 base and J by 6 bases, with 7 bases between the two germline ends. CDR1 and CDR2 (germline): DFQATT, SNEGSKA (reference sequence). CDR3 in amino acids: CSARGTGNEQFF. In DNA form, the CDR3 reads TGCAGTGCTAGAGGCACGGGCAATGAGCAGTTCTTC.

The CDR3 protein is CASSRQGPDTQYF. DNA of the CDR3: TGTGCCAGCAGTAGACAGGGTCCAGATACGCAGTATTTT. This chain links TRBV6-1 with TRBJ2-3; 7 nucleotides align to TRBD1. CDR3 length: 13 amino acids. The germline V gene encodes CDR1 MNHNS and CDR2 SASEGT. Losses at the gene ends were 5 bases for V and 4 bases for J; bases not matched to a gene: 3.

This clonotype was seen repeatedly, ten times or more. The rearrangement joins TRBV28 to TRBJ1-4; tentatively, D is TRBD1 (5 bases). Germline-derived CDR1 and CDR2 are MDHEN and SYDVKM. CDR3 length: 15 residues. The V gene lost 3 bases and the J gene lost 4 bases, with 12 bases spanning the gap. The CDR3 sequence is CASSFSTAYNEKLFF. The CDR3 coding sequence is TGTGCCAGCAGTTTCTCGACAGCTTATAATGAAAAACTGTTTTTT.

The rearrangement joins TRBV30 to TRBJ2-1; TRBD2 is a possible D gene (6 bases). The CDR3 has 17 residues. V lost 0 bases to trimming and J lost 6 bases, with 21 bases between them. Per the germline V gene, CDR1 is GTSNPN and CDR2 is SVGIG (reference sequence). CDR3 coding DNA: TGTGCCTGGAGTGTACGGATTACTAGCTCAGATTCCAATGAGCAGTTCTTC. Its translation: CAWSVRITSSDSNEQFF.

V is TRBV18 and J is TRBJ2-4; D is uncertain. The CDR3 covers 16 residues. Trimming took 5 bases from V and 0 from J, leaving 14 bases between them. Germline assignment: CDR1 KGHSH and CDR2 LQKENI. In DNA, the CDR3 is TGTGCCAGCTCATCGTCGGCAGATCTAGCCAAAAACATTCAGTACTTC. Protein sequence: CASSSSADLAKNIQYF. Filled out from reference TRBV18 and TRBJ2-4, the complete variable domain reads NAGVMQNPRHLVRRRGQEARLRCSPMKGHSHVYWYRQLPEEGLKFMVYLQKENIIDESGMPKERFSAEFPKEGPSILRIQQVVRGDSAAYFCASSSSADLAKNIQYFGAGTRLSVL.

In its sample, this clonotype was seen many times. V usage is TRBV25-1 and J usage is TRBJ1-1, with 8 bases that match TRBD1. The germline V gene has CDR1 MGHDK and CDR2 SYGVNS. The CDR3 extends over 12 amino acids. V lost 6 bases to trimming and J lost 8 bases; unmatched junction nucleotides: 5. The CDR3 DNA follows: TGTGCCAGCAGCGATAGACAGGGGGAAGCTTTCTTT. Its translation is CASSDRQGEAFF.

In its sample, this clonotype was seen a few times. V and J are TRBV5-1 and TRBJ2-3; D uncertain. V was shortened by 4 bases and J by 9 bases, with 15 bases between the two germline ends. This CDR3 has 13 residues. The germline CDR1 and CDR2 sequences are SGHRS and YFSETQ. CDR3 nucleotide sequence: TGCGCCAGCAGCCCGGAACCTTTAGCAACGCAGTATTTT. This sequence encodes CASSPEPLATQYF.

The chain links TRBV6-5 to TRBJ2-5, with TRBD2 matching 10 bases. Per germline, CDR1 MNHEY and CDR2 SVGAGI. The CDR3 length is 16 residues. The J segment lost 5 bases and the V segment lost 0 bases, leaving 6 bases of the junction unmatched. The CDR3 sequence is CASSYSVLAGVETQYF. As DNA, the CDR3 is TGTGCCAGCAGTTACTCGGTCCTAGCGGGGGTGGAGACCCAGTACTTC.

This clonotype was detected many times. This chain joins TRBV5-1 and TRBJ2-3; 10 positions match TRBD2. The CDR3 extends over 16 amino acids. Germline V gene data show CDR1 as SGHRS and CDR2 as YFSETQ. V gave up 4 bases and J gave up 5 bases; unmatched junction bases: 10. CDR3 sequence: CASSRERGGLRDTQYF. CDR3 DNA sequence: TGCGCCAGCAGCAGAGAGCGGGGGGGCCTGAGAGATACGCAGTATTTT.

V is TRBV3-1 and J is TRBJ2-3, with D hard to call. The V end was cut by 2 bases, the J end by 6 bases, with 12 bases between. The germline CDR1 and CDR2 sequences are LGHDT and YNNKEL (reference sequence). This CDR3 is built from 14 residues. The CDR3 sequence is CASSQRARPDTQYF. The CDR3 DNA reads TGTGCCAGCAGCCAACGGGCCCGCCCCGATACGCAGTATTTT.

In this sample, this clonotype turned up many times. The chain employs TRBV30 and TRBJ2-1, with D perhaps TRBD2 (6 bases). Deletions cut 8 bases from V and 1 base from J, with 15 bases between. This CDR3 has 14 residues. Germline V gives CDR1 GTSNPN, CDR2 SVGIG (reference sequence). The CDR3 region has the DNA TGTGCCGGTAACAAGGCGGGATCCTACAATGAGCAGTTCTTC. Its protein is CAGNKAGSYNEQFF.

This clonotype was recorded at least ten times. The chain combines TRBV6-2 or TRBV6-3 with TRBJ1-2, with D hard to call. Trimming removed 2 bases at V and 4 bases at J, with 5 bases between. This CDR3 contains 12 residues. Germline CDR1 reads MNHEY; CDR2 reads SVGEGT. CDR3 protein: CASSYMGYGYTF. DNA for the CDR3: TGTGCCAGCAGTTACATGGGCTATGGCTACACCTTC.

This clonotype was found a few times. The J gene is TRBJ2-4, the V gene TRBV6-5, with D perhaps matching TRBD2 (6 bases). V lost 6 bases to trimming and J lost 4 bases, with 16 bases between them. There are 15 residues in the CDR3. Germline lookup yields CDR1 MNHEY and CDR2 SVGAGI. The CDR3 coding sequence is TGTGCCAGCAGGCCGACTAGTTCGGAGAAAAACATTCAGTACTTC. This codes for CASRPTSSEKNIQYF.

The chain couples TRBV20-1 to TRBJ1-1; the D is unclear. The germline CDR1 and CDR2 sequences are DFQATT and SNEGSKA (reference sequence). CDR3 length equals 14 residues. Between the trimmed V and J ends, which lost 0 bases and 7 bases, there was a span of 15 bases. CDR3 DNA: TGCAGTGCTAGAGAGCCGCAGGTTTGGAGTGAAGCTTTCTTT. Its translation: CSAREPQVWSEAFF.

In this sample, this clonotype turned up many times. The chain has TRBV12-3 or TRBV12-4 and TRBJ1-1; D not resolved. V was shortened by 6 bases and J by 3 bases, with 14 bases between the two germline ends. The CDR3 consists of 14 residues. The CDR3 DNA reads TGTGCCAGCAGAGTTTACGTCGCTGACACTGAAGCTTTCTTT. Its translation: CASRVYVADTEAFF.

This clonotype was detected a few times. The chain has TRBV4-1 and TRBJ1-1; D gene unclear. V lost 4 bases and J 5 bases, leaving 8 bases between the germline ends. This CDR3 has 12 residues. Looked up from germline, CDR1 is MGHRA and CDR2 is YSYEKL. The CDR3 nucleotides are TGCGCCAGCAGCCTTGGAATTACTGAAGCTTTCTTT. Translation: CASSLGITEAFF.

This clonotype showed up just a few times. The V call is TRBV20-1, the J call TRBJ2-7; 9 positions match TRBD1. Germline CDR1 and CDR2: DFQATT and SNEGSKA (reference sequence). CDR3 length: 17 residues. Trimming cost V 4 bases and J 1 base; bases outside gene matches: 14. CDR3 sequence: CSATAGKGQGSSYEQYF. As DNA, the CDR3 is TGCAGTGCTACGGCGGGGAAGGGACAGGGCTCTTCCTACGAGCAGTACTTC.

This chain connects TRBV12-3 or TRBV12-4 to TRBJ2-2, with D possibly being TRBD1 (6 bases). CDR3 length equals 15 residues. Between the trimmed V and J ends, which lost 5 bases and 0 bases, there was a span of 10 bases. CDR3 protein: CASSRTEANTGELFF. The CDR3 coding sequence is TGTGCCAGCAGTCGGACAGAAGCGAACACCGGGGAGCTGTTTTTT.

This clonotype has a count of ten or more. The V and J genes are TRBV5-1 and TRBJ1-4, with 7 nucleotides matching TRBD1. This CDR3 contains 14 residues. The germline gives CDR1 SGHRS, CDR2 YFSETQ. The V and J ends lost 4 bases and 2 bases, in that order; junction bases with no gene match: 2. CDR3 in amino acids: CASSGTATNEKLFF. The CDR3 DNA reads TGCGCCAGCAGCGGGACAGCGACTAATGAAAAACTGTTTTTT.

The rearrangement uses TRBV9 and TRBJ2-6; D remains unclear. The CDR3 length is 15 residues. Germline-derived CDR1 and CDR2 are SGDLS and YYNGEE. V gave up 2 bases and J gave up 4 bases, with 10 bases separating them. The CDR3 DNA is TGTGCCAGCAGCGTGGAATCGGCCGGGGCCAACGTCCTGACTTTC. Translated, it gives CASSVESAGANVLTF.

In regard to this clonotype: One junction end disagrees with the germline gene, perhaps due to a read error. The chain recombines TRBV7-2 with TRBJ1-4; TRBD1 agrees at 7 bases. The CDR3 is 15 residues long. Germline CDR1 SGHTA, CDR2 FQGNSA. Here the CDR3 reads CANSLAGGPNEKLFF. The CDR3 DNA reads TGTGCCAACAGCTTAGCAGGGGGGCCTAATGAAAAACTGTTTTTT.

This clonotype was detected ten times or more. The chain is built from TRBV24-1 and TRBJ2-3, with D maybe TRBD2 (5 bases). V was cut by 0 bases and J by 2 bases, with 8 bases left in between. CDR1 and CDR2 from the germline V gene are KGHDR and SFDVKD. The CDR3 runs 15 residues. Written as DNA, the CDR3 is TGTGCCACCAGTGATTTGGGACTCGCCACAGATACGCAGTATTTT. It yields the protein CATSDLGLATDTQYF.

There are many counts of this clonotype. This chain uses TRBV12-3 or TRBV12-4 with TRBJ2-1, with 7 bases aligning to TRBD2. J gave up 0 bases and V 7 bases, and 3 bases lay outside the gene matches. The CDR3 covers 14 residues. Written as DNA, the CDR3 is TGTGCCAGCATCCCGGGAGGCTCCTACAATGAGCAGTTCTTC. This codes for CASIPGGSYNEQFF.

This sequence joins TRBV6-6 and TRBJ1-5; 9 bases agree with TRBD1. The CDR3 runs to 14 residues. V shed 7 bases, J shed 4 bases, and the junction held 5 bases outside the gene matches. The germline CDR1 and CDR2 sequences are MNHNY and SVGAGI (reference sequence). Written as DNA, the CDR3 is TGTGCCAGCACCGGGACAGGGACGAATCAGCCCCAGCATTTT. Protein: CASTGTGTNQPQHF.